This TCR gamma chain comes out of a study of gamma-delta T cells after stem cell transplantation. About this clone itself: A much larger clone lies one base from this, so it may be a read error.

Germline V gene sequence: CDR1 GITISATS, CDR2 ISYDGTV (reference sequence). The J segment lost 3 bases and the V segment lost 2 bases, leaving 16 bases of the junction unmatched. There are 17 residues in the CDR3. TCRdb fed the RT-PCR reads to CATT. The table shows a few hundred gamma-chain clones, with 60% to 70% occurring only once. The TCR sequence derives from a human donor. It is not recorded whose cells these are; they may come from a transplant donor. The specimen sequenced was gamma-delta T cells. This chain links TRGV9 with TRGJ1 or TRGJ2. TCRdb leaves out the J gene; it was filled in here by matching the DNA to germline. CDR3 amino acids: CALWEGRKESGYYKKLF. As DNA, the CDR3 is TGTGCCTTGTGGGAGGGCAGAAAAGAGTCGGGTTATTATAAGAAACTCTTT.